This T cell receptor beta chain appears in the sequencing data of a study of T cells in localized non-small cell lung cancer. Study-wide points: A median of around 52 clones ranked among the top 100 in tumor appeared in adjacent lung. Longer overall survival was associated with a higher density of T cells in the blood. Peak T cell clonality was found in uninvolved adjacent lung, exceeding tumor.

The repertoire was sequenced with immunoSEQ multiplex PCR; TCRdb's copy has only in-frame clones and lacks some. The sample comprises fewer than 40,000 clones, roughly 91% of which are singletons, and around 2.9% rests with the top ten. CDR3 size: 15 residues. With 5 bases clipped from V and 7 bases from J, the junction kept 5 bases outside the gene matches. Germline V CDR1 and CDR2: SGHDN, FVKESK. Notes on this clone: Its antigen is as yet unknown.

The chain is built from TRBV14 and TRBJ2-1, with TRBD2 identical over 13 bases. The material sequenced was peripheral blood, taken before any cancer treatment. The receptor was isolated from a female donor older than 55 with stage I lung adenocarcinoma. CDR3 coding DNA: TGTGCCAGCAGCTCACTAGCGGGAGGGGAAAATGAGCAGTTCTTC. Its translation is CASSSLAGGENEQFF.